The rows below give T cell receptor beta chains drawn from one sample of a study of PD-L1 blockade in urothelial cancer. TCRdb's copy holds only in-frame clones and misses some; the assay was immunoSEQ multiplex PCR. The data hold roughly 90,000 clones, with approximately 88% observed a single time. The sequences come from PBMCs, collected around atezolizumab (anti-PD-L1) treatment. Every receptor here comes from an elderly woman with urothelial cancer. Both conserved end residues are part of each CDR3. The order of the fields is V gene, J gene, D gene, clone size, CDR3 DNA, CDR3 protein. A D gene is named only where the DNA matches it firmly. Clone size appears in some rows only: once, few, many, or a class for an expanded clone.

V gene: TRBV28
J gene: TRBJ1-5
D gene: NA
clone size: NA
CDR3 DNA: TGTGCCAGCAGTTTATCGGGGAGAGGCAATCAGCCCCAGCATTTT
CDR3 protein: CASSLSGRGNQPQHF

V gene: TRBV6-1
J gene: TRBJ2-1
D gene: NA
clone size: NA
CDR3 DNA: TGTGCCAGCAGTGAATTGCGTGGACTCTCCTACAATGAGCAGTTCTTC
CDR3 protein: CASSELRGLSYNEQFF

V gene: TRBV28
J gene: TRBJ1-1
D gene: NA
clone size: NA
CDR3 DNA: TGTGCCAGCAGAACGACAGCCCGTGAAGCTTTCTTT
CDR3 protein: CASRTTAREAFF

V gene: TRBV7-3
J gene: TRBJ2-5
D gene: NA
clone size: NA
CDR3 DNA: TGTGCCAGCAGCTCCTACAGCACAGAGACCCAGTACTTC
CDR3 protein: CASSSYSTETQYF

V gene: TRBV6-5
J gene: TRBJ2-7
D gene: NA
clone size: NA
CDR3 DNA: TGTGCCAGCAGTTACTCGGGCCTCTACGAGCAGTACTTC
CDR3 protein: CASSYSGLYEQYF

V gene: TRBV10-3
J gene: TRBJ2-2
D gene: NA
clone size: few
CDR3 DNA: TGTGCCACCACACCCCGATCGGGGTCAAACACCGGGGAGCTGTTTTTT
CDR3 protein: CATTPRSGSNTGELFF

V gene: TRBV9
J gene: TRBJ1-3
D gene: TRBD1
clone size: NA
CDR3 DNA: TGTGCCAGCAGCGTAGAAGGGGGCGCCGGAAACACCATATATTTT
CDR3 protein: CASSVEGGAGNTIYF

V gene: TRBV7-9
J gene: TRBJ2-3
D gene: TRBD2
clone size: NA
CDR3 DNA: TGTGCCAGCAGCCCCTTAGCGGGGGGGGTAGATACGCAGTATTTT
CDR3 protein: CASSPLAGGVDTQYF

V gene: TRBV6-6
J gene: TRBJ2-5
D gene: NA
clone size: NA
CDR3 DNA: TGTGCCAGCAGTTACCCGTACCAAGAGACCCAGTACTTC
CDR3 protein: CASSYPYQETQYF

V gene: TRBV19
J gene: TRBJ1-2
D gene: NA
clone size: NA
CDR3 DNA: TGTGCCAGTAGTATAGGTGGGCCAGGGCCTATCTATGGCTACACCTTC
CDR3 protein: CASSIGGPGPIYGYTF

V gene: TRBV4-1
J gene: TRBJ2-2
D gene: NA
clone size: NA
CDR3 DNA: TGCGCCAGCAGCCAAGGGACAGTCAACACCGGGGAGCTGTTTTTT
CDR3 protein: CASSQGTVNTGELFF

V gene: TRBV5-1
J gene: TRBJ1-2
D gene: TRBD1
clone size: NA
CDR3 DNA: TGCGCCAGCAGCTTAAACAGGGGGGCCAAGGATGGCTACACCTTC
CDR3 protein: CASSLNRGAKDGYTF

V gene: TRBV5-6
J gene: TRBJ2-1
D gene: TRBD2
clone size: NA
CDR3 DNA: TGTGCCAGCAGCTCTTGGACTAGCGGAGGGGAGCAGTTCTTC
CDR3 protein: CASSSWTSGGEQFF

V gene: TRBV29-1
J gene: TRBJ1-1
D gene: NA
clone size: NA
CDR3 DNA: TGCAGCGCGGCTCAAGGCAGGGCCACTGAAGCTTTCTTT
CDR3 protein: CSAAQGRATEAFF

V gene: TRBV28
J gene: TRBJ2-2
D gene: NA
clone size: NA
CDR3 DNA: TGTGCCAGCAGACCTGAAGGGGCTCGCACCGGGGAGCTGTTTTTT
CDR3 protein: CASRPEGARTGELFF

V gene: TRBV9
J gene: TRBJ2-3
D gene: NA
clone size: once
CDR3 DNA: TGTGCCAGCAGCGACTCCGGGACTAGCACAGATACGCAGTATTTT
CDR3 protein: CASSDSGTSTDTQYF

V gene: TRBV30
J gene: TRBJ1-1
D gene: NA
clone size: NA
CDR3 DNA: TGTGCCTGGAGTGGAGGTAGTTCCATGAACACTGAAGCTTTCTTT
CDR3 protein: CAWSGGSSMNTEAFF

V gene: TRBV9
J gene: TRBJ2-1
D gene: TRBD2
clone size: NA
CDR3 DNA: TGTGCCAGCAGCGTCGGGACTAGCTCTTACAATGAGCAGTTCTTC
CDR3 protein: CASSVGTSSYNEQFF

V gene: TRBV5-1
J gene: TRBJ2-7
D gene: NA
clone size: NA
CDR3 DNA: TGCGCCAGCAGCTTGCTCACTCTCCCTGACGAGCAGTACTTC
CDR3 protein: CASSLLTLPDEQYF

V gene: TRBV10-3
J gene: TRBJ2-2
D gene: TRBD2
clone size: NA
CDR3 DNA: TGTGCCATCAGTGAGACGACTAGCGGGAGGTCGAACACCGGGGAGCTGTTTTTT
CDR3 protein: CAISETTSGRSNTGELFF

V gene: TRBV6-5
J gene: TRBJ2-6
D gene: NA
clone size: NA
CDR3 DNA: TGTGCCAGCAGTTACGCGGGCGATGGGGCCAACGTCCTGACTTTC
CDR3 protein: CASSYAGDGANVLTF

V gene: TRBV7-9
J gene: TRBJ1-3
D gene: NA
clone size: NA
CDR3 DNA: TGTGCCAGCACCATAGAAACAGGGTCTGGAAACACCATATATTTT
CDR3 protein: CASTIETGSGNTIYF

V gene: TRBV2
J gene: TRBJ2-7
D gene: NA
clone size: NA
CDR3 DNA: TGTGCCAGCAGTGATTCCTCGCGGCAGTACTTC
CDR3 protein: CASSDSSRQYF

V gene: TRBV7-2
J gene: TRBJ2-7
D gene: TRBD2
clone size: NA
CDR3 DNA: TGTGCCAGCAGCCCAACTAGCGGGAGTTACGAGCAGTACTTC
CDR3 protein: CASSPTSGSYEQYF

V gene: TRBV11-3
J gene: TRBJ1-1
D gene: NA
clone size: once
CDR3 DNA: TGTGCCAGCAGCCCGGGGGGGGGCGGGTCAACTGAAGCTTTCTTT
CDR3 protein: CASSPGGGGSTEAFF

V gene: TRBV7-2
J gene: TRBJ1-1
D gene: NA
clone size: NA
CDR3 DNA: TGTGCCAGCGGAATCACAGGGAGCTCTGAAGCTTTCTTT
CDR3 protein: CASGITGSSEAFF

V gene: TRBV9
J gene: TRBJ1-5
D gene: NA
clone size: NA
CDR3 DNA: TGTGCCAGCAGCGTAGTTAGCGGGTTGGGGCATTTT
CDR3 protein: CASSVVSGLGHF

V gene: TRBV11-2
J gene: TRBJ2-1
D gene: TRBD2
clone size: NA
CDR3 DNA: TGTGCCAGCAGCTCGAAACTAGCGGGAGGGTTCTATGAGCAGTTCTTC
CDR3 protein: CASSSKLAGGFYEQFF

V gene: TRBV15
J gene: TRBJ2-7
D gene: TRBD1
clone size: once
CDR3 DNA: TGTGCCACCAGCAGACGACAGGGAGTCTACGAGCAGTACTTC
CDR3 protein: CATSRRQGVYEQYF

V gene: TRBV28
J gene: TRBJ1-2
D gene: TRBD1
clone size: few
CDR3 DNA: TGTGCCAGCAGACGATCGGACAGGAGGAACTATGGCTACACCTTC
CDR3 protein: CASRRSDRRNYGYTF

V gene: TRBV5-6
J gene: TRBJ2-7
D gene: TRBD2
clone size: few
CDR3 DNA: TGTGCCAGCAGCTTGTCTCCTTGGACTAGAGGCTACGAGCAGTACTTC
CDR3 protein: CASSLSPWTRGYEQYF

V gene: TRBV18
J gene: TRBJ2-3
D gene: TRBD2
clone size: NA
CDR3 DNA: TGTGCCAGCTCACCACTTCTAGCGGGGCCAACCTCAGATACGCAGTATTTT
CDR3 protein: CASSPLLAGPTSDTQYF

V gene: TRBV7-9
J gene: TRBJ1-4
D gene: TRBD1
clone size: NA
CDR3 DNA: TGTGCCAGCAGCTTCGGACAGGCAACTAATGAAAAACTGTTTTTT
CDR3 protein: CASSFGQATNEKLFF

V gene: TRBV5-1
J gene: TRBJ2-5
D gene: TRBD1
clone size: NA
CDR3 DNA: TGCGCCAGCAAGCAGGACAGGGGGTACCAAGAGACCCAGTACTTC
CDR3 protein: CASKQDRGYQETQYF

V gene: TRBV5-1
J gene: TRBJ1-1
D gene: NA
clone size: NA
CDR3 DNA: TGCGCCAGCAGCCCCCGGGGGGCGAACACTGAAGCTTTCTTT
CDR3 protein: CASSPRGANTEAFF

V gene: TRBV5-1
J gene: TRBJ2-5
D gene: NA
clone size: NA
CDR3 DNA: TGCGCCAGCAGCTCGAGGCAGGGAGAGACCCAGTACTTC
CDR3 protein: CASSSRQGETQYF

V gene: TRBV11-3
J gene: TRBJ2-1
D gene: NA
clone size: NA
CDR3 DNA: TGTGCCAGCAGCCGTGGGGAGGCTAGATCGCAGTTCTTC
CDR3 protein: CASSRGEARSQFF

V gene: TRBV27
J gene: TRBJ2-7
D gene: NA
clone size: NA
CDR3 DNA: TGTGCCACCCGTCCCCAACTAGCTGGAGCCTACGAGCAGTACTTC
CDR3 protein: CATRPQLAGAYEQYF